A selection of T cell receptor beta chains follows, all from one sample in a study of post-analysis software for immune sequencing data. TCRdb called the PCR reads again in MiXCR, with one record for every CDR3 protein. The sample lists some 890,000 distinct CDR3 sequences, around 50% occurring once. Sequencing used blood. All receptors come from a girl aged 10 to 17 with multiple sclerosis. The CDR3 runs from the conserved cysteine through the conserved F or W. Size is omitted from some rows. Given values are once, few, many or a class for expanded clones.

few,TRBV6-4,TRBJ2-1,CASSDSPDSLNEQFF
NA,TRBV29-1,TRBJ1-2,CSAGLGGHYGYTF
NA,TRBV7-3,TRBJ2-7,CASSSEGPNEQYF
NA,TRBV12-3/TRBV12-4,TRBJ2-3,CASSFRRDRTDTQYF
NA,TRBV20-1,TRBJ2-1,CSAPLGGRGYEQFF
once,TRBV7-9,TRBJ2-1,CASSSSQGWFQKKRNEQFF
NA,TRBV12-3/TRBV12-4,TRBJ2-5,CASSYNRGGTQYF
NA,TRBV12-3/TRBV12-4,TRBJ1-1,CASSGRAGLTEAFF
NA,TRBV6-4,TRBJ2-1,CAREAGISMVTSNEQFF
few,TRBV7-9,TRBJ2-3,CASSPWGQRLDTQYF
NA,TRBV21-1,TRBJ2-7,CASTPIYKSVAGVYEQYF
few,TRBV29-1,TRBJ2-7,CSVGTGRSYEQYF
few,TRBV5-1,TRBJ2-3,CASSLGWTLGYEDTQYF
NA,TRBV29-1,TRBJ1-4,CSVGRTTGSGEKLFF
NA,TRBV4-1,TRBJ2-5,CASSQVYGLETQYF
NA,TRBV28,TRBJ2-1,CASSPPGVGYNEQFF
NA,TRBV7-7,TRBJ1-1,CASPRWGLNTEAFF
NA,TRBV25-1,TRBJ2-7,CASSSAAVYEQYF
few,TRBV29-1,TRBJ2-3,CSGTSGATDTQYF
NA,TRBV5-1,TRBJ1-1,CASSLETGKGTEAFF
NA,TRBV6-5,NA,CASQGQPLSEQYF
once,TRBV7-9,TRBJ1-5,CASSPSVGTGYSPQHF
NA,TRBV7-3,TRBJ2-5,CASSRSATLQETQYF
NA,TRBV20-1,TRBJ2-1,CSLNARGGESSYNEQFF
few,TRBV29-1,TRBJ1-4,CSVRSGTVNEKLFF
few,TRBV20-1,TRBJ2-7,CSASEAGGPLFYEQYF
NA,TRBV29-1,TRBJ1-2,CSGRDSYNYGYTF
NA,TRBV5-1,TRBJ2-5,CDSSLGLAAQETQYF
NA,TRBV5-1,NA,CASSLGPGETYEQYF
NA,TRBV20-1,TRBJ2-3,CSATTLAGGSDTQYF
NA,TRBV20-1,TRBJ1-2,CSAKGTGSYGYTF
NA,TRBV20-1,TRBJ1-1,CSASALLHMNTEAFF
NA,TRBV29-1,TRBJ1-2,CSVVGVLNYGYTF
NA,TRBV2,NA,CASVEHRGSSPEQYF
NA,TRBV5-1,TRBJ2-7,CASSLAVQNEQYF
NA,TRBV2,TRBJ2-4,CASSEPQGGRAKNIQYF
NA,TRBV6-5,TRBJ1-2,CASSDLTANYGYTF
few,TRBV20-1,TRBJ2-5,CSAVLAWEAPQETQYF
NA,TRBV4-1,TRBJ2-1,CASSPEGFGSSYNEQFF
few,TRBV5-1,TRBJ2-7,CASRTGLGEQYF
NA,TRBV9,TRBJ1-4,CASSVSDRAPLATNEKLFF
NA,TRBV7-2,TRBJ2-1,CASSLVSGRADVGQFF